This T cell receptor (beta chain) comes out of a study of cytomegalovirus exposure and HLA in healthy donors (dated by TCRdb to about 2017). Regarding the research as a whole: An earlier analysis of about 560 of the donors reported under 300 Gb of sequence data and some 110 million unique TCR beta sequences obtained from some 170 million T cells. An early release covering roughly 600 HLA-typed donors comprised roughly 300 gigabases of sequencing data and around 80 million unique TCR sequences. Of the approximately 400 genotyped donors, over 70% fell in the genetic ancestry cluster associated with self-reported Caucasian donors. The study aimed to test whether signatures of past pathogen exposure could be identified by cataloging public T cell receptors. The study used immunosequencing to profile the T cell repertoires of hundreds of subjects and linked those repertoires to cytomegalovirus serostatus. Besides the first cohort of approximately 670 subjects, a separate validation cohort made up of 120 different subjects was used. High-throughput TCR immunosequencing, statistical association of individual TCRs with disease status, and machine learning were combined to predict cytomegalovirus infection status. A later analysis re-analyzed previously published TCR beta repertoires from 500 to 700 donors and added high-resolution HLA genotyping to study TCR occurrence patterns. Rather than using new phenotypic data, the later analysis identified candidate immune exposures from TCR beta sequences and from how often those sequences occurred across donors. An earlier analysis of 587 of the donors used high-throughput TCR beta sequencing to judge whether each TCR beta V gene segment behaved as functional or pseudogenic. Alongside the repertoire data, information on donor age, sex, ethnicity and CMV serostatus was compiled. A later genetic analysis used genome-wide SNP genotypes for about three fifths of the roughly 700 donors, treating that subset as a discovery cohort. All discovery cohort repertoires had been generated on a single sequencing platform. HLA typing covered class I and class II loci at four-digit resolution. The number of donors typed differed by locus, with roughly 620-630 for A, B, C, DRB1 and DQB1, approximately 500 for DQA1, some 570 for DPA1, and around 450 for DPB1. Several DR-DQ haplotypes were treated as single units for association and clustering because of strong linkage in the cohort. Among a few hundred genotyped donors of the cohort, an average of approximately 240,000 unique TCR beta nucleotide sequences were sequenced per donor, roughly 20% of them non-productive. The research as a whole found: Across donors, most TCR sequences were observed very rarely, whereas some public TCRs were present in many individuals. The sequencing pipeline was judged likely to have produced a cluster of highly shared sequence variants as a technical artifact. Linkage disequilibrium might explain the correlated functional status among segregating V segments, but an unknown experimental factor could not be ruled out. This cohort had only TCR beta chains sequenced, and the lack of alpha or paired-chain data limited which features could be detected. Three of the identified cytomegalovirus-associated TCR beta chains were confirmed in vitro to be specific for cytomegalovirus antigens. Immune exposure information for the cohort was limited to CMV serostatus. According to a later genetic analysis, donors in an Asian-associated ancestry cluster had fewer N-insertions in productive TCRs than the approximately 700-donor mean. In a later analysis, TCR association rates were found to vary across HLA loci, with the most associated TCRs seen for DRB1 alleles and the fewest for HLA-C alleles. Because HLA typing was unavailable for some donors at each locus, only the typed subset was used in association tests. In a later analysis, several top co-occurrence clusters were reported to appear linked to parvovirus B19, influenza, CMV and Epstein-Barr virus. Assigning TCR associations to individual alleles was difficult when HLA alleles, especially DR and DQ, strongly co-occurred. Roughly 17 rarely observed V segments, including chromosome 9 orphons, were excluded from the earlier analysis of 550 to 700 of the donors because counts were too low. Specific HLA alleles were associated with some 15,000 TCR beta sequences at a false discovery rate of 0.05 in a later analysis. A further reported finding was that TCR beta sequences accurately predicted the HLA-A and HLA-B alleles for most subjects in the first cohort. The classifier was reported to diagnose cytomegalovirus status with high specificity and sensitivity in both the original cohort and the validation cohort. Some IMGT-functional V segments, including TRBV6-2 and TRBV6-3, could not be told apart with the 87-base-pair reads, so those segments were excluded. Most CMV-associated TCR beta chains appeared to be HLA-restricted in a later analysis, and the HLA associations seemed to be driven largely by CMV exposure. An association between a missense DCLRE1C variant and V-gene and J-gene trimming of TCR beta chains was found in a later genetic analysis and replicated in an independent cohort. Compared with equally common non-associated chains, HLA-associated TCR beta chains in a later analysis were more clonally expanded and had lower generation probabilities. The study listed 150 to 200 TCR beta chains as associated with cytomegalovirus. Roughly uniform sequencing depth across donors was assumed in presence/absence analyses, although this assumption may not hold. The authors suggested that the approach could potentially be generalized to other disease states and immunological phenotypes. In an earlier analysis of some 640 of the donors, most TCR beta V segments were observed in productive rearrangements about 87% or about 30% of the time, broadly matching IMGT annotations.

CDR1 and CDR2 are read off the germline V gene as SQVTM and ANQGSEA. From V the trimming removes 6 bases and from J it removes 7 bases, while the gene matches leave 7 bases of the junction unaccounted for. The CDR3 holds 13 amino acids from the cysteine to the phenylalanine. Only the CDR3 part of the read is kept: 39 bases, read in frame from the first base. The cohort was made up of 500 to 800 healthy bone marrow donors. All cohort members were sampled while nominally healthy, although unrecorded immune exposures were likely present. The donor tested CMV seronegative, placing the donor among the approximately 360 seronegative members of the cohort. Every donor gave a peripheral blood sample, and the peripheral blood mononuclear cells from that sample were used for TCR beta sequencing. Genomic DNA was extracted from the blood cell samples with the Qiagen DNeasy Blood Extraction Kit. Library preparation used the immunoSEQ multiplex PCR assay. The multiplex PCR relied on a mix of 60 forward primers for TCR Vbeta segments and 13 reverse primers for TCR Jbeta segments. The CDR3 region of rearranged TCR beta genes was amplified from genomic DNA with a multiplex PCR assay. The amplified TCR beta libraries were sequenced on the Illumina HiSeq System as 87-base-pair reads. As for the authors' bioinformatics: In a later analysis, about 80 million unique TCR beta chains were counted across the 650 to 700 repertoires, and around 11 million of these chains were shared by at least two donors. A nearest-neighbor algorithm error-corrected the raw reads and collapsed the reads into unique sequences, merging closely related sequences to remove PCR and sequencing errors. To assign V, D and J gene segments, CDR3 sequences were aligned to IMGT reference sequences. For a sequence to be retained, at least a six-nucleotide match to both a V gene segment and a J gene segment was required. Rearrangements were called productive when the CDR3 lacked stop codons and stayed in frame with V and J; all others were non-productive. Following IMGT convention, CDR3 was defined as the stretch from the second conserved V-encoded cysteine to the conserved J-encoded phenylalanine. In an earlier analysis of some 550 of the donors, sequences lacking an unambiguous match to a single V gene segment were excluded. In an earlier analysis of 450 to 700 of the donors, V segments were called functional above 56.7% productive rearrangements and were called segregating when the between-donor standard deviation exceeded 5%. A statistical classification framework was built for diagnosing cytomegalovirus status from the catalog of TCR beta chain sequences. A later analysis assigned V and J genes by comparing TCR nucleotide sequences with IMGT/GENE-DB human TR gene sequences. Using the TCRdist pipeline, a later analysis assigned CDR3 sequences along with most-parsimonious VDJ recombination scenarios. A later analysis defined each TCR beta chain by its CDR3 amino acid sequence plus V-gene family, and excluded reads lacking a unique V-gene family. To address suspected cross-contamination and a sequencing artifact, a later analysis removed roughly 640 highly shared, low-generation-probability nucleotide sequences. A later analysis calculated a clonal expansion index for each public chain from normalized within-repertoire ranks of inferred template counts. Generation probabilities in a later analysis came from a VDJ recombination model fitted to out-of-frame rearrangements, and those results were checked against IGoR. Hypergeometric tests were used in a later analysis to score TCR-TCR, TCR-HLA and TCR-CMV co-occurrence, with a repertoire-size bias correction applied to the TCR pairs. In a later analysis, false discovery rates were estimated by permuting HLA or CMV assignments 20 times. In a later analysis, co-occurring TCRs were grouped using DBSCAN, with TCRdist sequence similarity added in when clustering inside HLA-allele-positive subsets. Repertoires with fewer than 30,000 or more than 120,000 public chains were left out of co-occurrence clustering, as were five repertoires with anomalous nucleotide sharing. TCRdb limited this immuneACCESS table to in-frame rearrangements with V and J called. A share of clones is missing; checked studies link under half to unresolved V genes, and the rest is unexplained. V, J and clone size reflect that table, while D and trimming were determined from the DNA. In this sample the table shows some 200,000 clones, 81% of which occur a single time. The top ten clones comprise around 4% of the sample.

Details on this clone: Its antigen remains unidentified. The record has no base qualities; no much larger clone is one base away.

The V and J genes are TRBV29-1 and TRBJ1-5, with 9 bases aligning to TRBD1. The source of this sequence is a man aged 45 to 65 in good health and CMV-seronegative. Sequencing was carried out using PBMCs. Here is the DNA: TGCAGCGTGGGGGACAGGGTAGGACAGCCCCAGCATTTT. The resulting protein is CSVGDRVGQPQHF.